These 9 T cell receptor beta chains share one sample of origin, sequenced in a study of Ad26.COV2.S vaccination and SARS-CoV-2 variants. TCRdb's copy holds only in-frame clones and misses some; the assay was immunoSEQ multiplex PCR. The sample yields 350,000 to 600,000 clones, 80% to 90% seen once. Treatment reported: around 19 received Ad26.COV2.S at low or high dose, single or two shots; 5 received placebo; per-sample allocation not given. Sampling was done on day 63 after the first vaccine or placebo injection. Sequencing was performed on peripheral blood, taken in a trial of Ad26.COV2.S vaccine versus placebo. The receptors derive from a person between 18 and 60 years old who received the Ad26.COV2.S COVID-19 vaccine or a placebo.

The chain is built from TRBV6-5 and TRBJ1-3; D not resolved. Germline CDR1 and CDR2: MNHEY and SVGAGI. The CDR3 is 14 residues long. Trimming pared 6 bases from V and 0 bases from J, leaving 9 bases between. The chain's CDR3 is CASRHRDSGNTIYF. The CDR3 coding sequence is TGTGCCAGCAGACACCGGGACTCTGGAAACACCATATATTTT.

The V gene is TRBV21-1, the J gene TRBJ2-5; the listed D gene, TRBD2, was not tested against the DNA. TRBV21-1 is shown as a pseudogene. The CDR3 loop spans 15 amino acids. The CDR3 region is CASSKMGLPQETQYF. The CDR3 bases are TGTGCCAGCAGCAAAATGGGACTGCCGCAAGAGACCCAGTACTTC.

This rearrangement joins TRBV21-1 to TRBJ1-1; no check of the table's D call, TRBD1, against the DNA was made. TRBV21-1 constitutes a pseudogene. The CDR3 loop spans 12 amino acids. CDR3 amino acids: CASSKQNTEAFF. CDR3 DNA: TGTGCCAGCAGCAAACAAAACACTGAAGCTTTCTTT.

The gene calls are TRBV6-2 or TRBV6-3 and TRBJ1-1; D unclear. CDR1 is MNHEY, CDR2 SVGEGT, per germline. Trimming stripped 2 bases from V and 1 base from J, with 11 bases between. CDR3 size: 15 residues. The CDR3 sequence is CASSYLVDTNTEAFF. Here the CDR3 DNA reads TGTGCCAGCAGTTACCTGGTAGATACGAACACTGAAGCTTTCTTT.

V usage is TRBV6-5 and J usage is TRBJ1-2; TRBD1 aligns across 9 bases. The CDR3 totals 14 residues. Germline-derived CDR1 and CDR2 are MNHEY and SVGAGI. V lost 2 bases to trimming and J lost 7 bases; unmatched junction nucleotides: 5. This chain's CDR3 is CASSYGQGNRGYTF. CDR3 DNA: TGTGCCAGCAGTTACGGACAGGGGAATCGTGGCTACACCTTC.

The V call is TRBV25-1, the J call TRBJ2-3; D call uncertain. The length of the CDR3 is 14 residues. Germline lookup yields CDR1 MGHDK and CDR2 SYGVNS. Trimming pared 7 bases from V and 4 bases from J, leaving 15 bases between. The CDR3 DNA sequence: TGTGCCAGCACCGATACCGGAACGGCAGATACGCAGTATTTT. Translated: CASTDTGTADTQYF.

The chain is built from TRBV6-5 and TRBJ1-3; D call uncertain. Trimming left V 0 bases short and J 2 bases short, with 11 bases between. CDR1 is MNHEY and CDR2 is SVGAGI in the germline V gene. The CDR3 consists of 16 residues. The CDR3 loop is CASSYSGIPPGNTIYF. The CDR3 bases are TGTGCCAGCAGTTACTCGGGGATCCCACCTGGAAACACCATATATTTT.

This rearrangement joins TRBV27 to TRBJ1-5; D might be TRBD1 (5 bases). The CDR3 is made up of 13 amino acids. V lost 2 bases to trimming and J lost 9 bases, with 11 bases between them. The germline V gene has CDR1 MNHEY and CDR2 SMNVEV (reference sequence). The CDR3 nucleotides are TGTGCCAGCAGTTTACAGGGAGGTGGGCCCCAGCATTTT. It codes for CASSLQGGGPQHF.

The V call is TRBV7-8, the J call TRBJ1-3; TRBD1 aligns across 7 bases. Looked up from germline, CDR1 is SGHVS and CDR2 is FQNEAQ. CDR3 length: 17 amino acids. V shed 3 bases, J shed 1 base, and the junction held 9 bases outside the gene matches. CDR3 region: CASSFPSGGSSGNTIYF. In nucleotides, the CDR3 is TGTGCCAGCAGCTTTCCGTCAGGGGGTTCATCTGGAAACACCATATATTTT.